In its sample, the clone carrying this T cell receptor (beta chain) was seen once. Recovery meant two consecutive negative NP/OP PCR tests, professional clearance, or resolved symptoms. Original handling: The assay estimated nucleated cells by amplifying reference gene primers. The table came from immunoSEQ multiplex PCR; TCRdb's copy has only in-frame clones and leaves some out. The V and J calls and clone size are taken from that table; D and trimming were inferred from the DNA. The data hold more than 150,000 clones, with approximately 80% observed a single time. The data are from a study of blood T cell repertoires in COVID-19. On the study more broadly: The United States, Italy and Spain provided the acute and convalescent COVID-19 samples. PBMCs, B-cell-depleted T cells, or T cells were the source of the cDNA or gDNA that made up the material.

Germline CDR1 is SGHVS and CDR2 is FNYEAQ. The CDR3 is 16 residues long. The V segment lost 4 bases and the J segment 6 bases; nucleotides outside the gene matches: 11. Sequencing input: PBMCs or T cells enriched from blood (not recorded which). The V call is TRBV7-6, the J call TRBJ2-1; TRBD1 matches 8 bases. The sequence was obtained from a woman aged 60-75 years who had recovered from COVID-19. The CDR3 loop is CASSSSPGQDPNEQFF. CDR3 nucleotide sequence: TGTGCCAGCAGCTCTAGCCCGGGACAGGACCCCAATGAGCAGTTCTTC.